A single sample gave rise to the 6 T cell receptor beta chains below, sequenced in a study of blood T cell repertoires in COVID-19. The method was immunoSEQ multiplex PCR; TCRdb's version includes in-frame clones alone and lacks a portion of them. The repertoire holds 120,000 or so clones, with around 85% as singletons. The sample was peripheral blood. These receptors all come from a man aged 70-80 years who had recovered from COVID-19.

The chain carries TRBV27 and TRBJ2-7; 8 bases map to TRBD2. CDR3 size: 15 residues. The ends lost 3 bases at V and 4 bases at J; junction bases unmatched: 8. The germline V gene has CDR1 MNHEY and CDR2 SMNVEV (reference sequence). In DNA form, the CDR3 reads TGTGCCAGCAGTTTTCGGGCGGGGGGCTTTTACGAGCAGTACTTC. Translation: CASSFRAGGFYEQYF.

The V and J genes are TRBV29-1 and TRBJ2-3; D may be TRBD1 (6 bases). Germline lookup yields CDR1 SQVTM and CDR2 ANQGSEA. Between the trimmed V and J ends, which lost 3 bases and 2 bases, there was a span of 9 bases. The CDR3 sequence is 13 residues long. In DNA, the CDR3 is TGCAGCGTTGAGGACAGAACCACAGATACGCAGTATTTT. The encoded protein is CSVEDRTTDTQYF.

V usage is TRBV28 and J usage is TRBJ1-3; 8 nucleotides agree with TRBD1. Germline assignment: CDR1 MDHEN and CDR2 SYDVKM. The trim removed 7 bases at V and 4 bases at J, leaving 9 bases unmatched. The CDR3 is made up of 15 amino acids. CDR3 sequence: CASTSDRVGGNTIYF. The CDR3 bases are TGTGCCAGCACCTCGGACAGGGTTGGGGGAAACACCATATATTTT.

The CDR3 protein is CASSPSREAGELFF. The CDR3 DNA follows: TGTGCCAGCAGCCCAAGTCGGGAGGCCGGGGAGCTGTTTTTT. This chain uses TRBV11-3 with TRBJ2-2; 7 nucleotides align to TRBD2. Germline CDR1 SGHNT, CDR2 YENEEA. V lost 5 bases, J lost 6 bases, and 6 bases stayed unmatched. The CDR3 contains 14 residues.

This clone turned up a few times. The rearrangement joins TRBV27 to TRBJ2-1, with 8 bases lining up with TRBD1. Trimming at V came to 6 bases and at J to 3 bases, leaving 10 bases not matched to a gene. Germline assignment: CDR1 MNHEY and CDR2 SMNVEV (reference sequence). The CDR3 covers 16 residues. CDR3 bases: TGTGCCAGCAGGGTCCTCTTAACAGGGGGCTACAATGAGCAGTTCTTC. Amino acid sequence: CASRVLLTGGYNEQFF.

CDR3 DNA: TGTGCCAGCAGTTACACATCCATGAACACTGAAGCTTTCTTT. It translates to CASSYTSMNTEAFF. This chain connects TRBV2 to TRBJ1-1; D not resolved. The V and J ends lost 5 bases and 0 bases respectively, with 10 bases between them. CDR1 and CDR2 from the germline V gene are SNHLY and FYNNEI. There are 14 residues in the CDR3.